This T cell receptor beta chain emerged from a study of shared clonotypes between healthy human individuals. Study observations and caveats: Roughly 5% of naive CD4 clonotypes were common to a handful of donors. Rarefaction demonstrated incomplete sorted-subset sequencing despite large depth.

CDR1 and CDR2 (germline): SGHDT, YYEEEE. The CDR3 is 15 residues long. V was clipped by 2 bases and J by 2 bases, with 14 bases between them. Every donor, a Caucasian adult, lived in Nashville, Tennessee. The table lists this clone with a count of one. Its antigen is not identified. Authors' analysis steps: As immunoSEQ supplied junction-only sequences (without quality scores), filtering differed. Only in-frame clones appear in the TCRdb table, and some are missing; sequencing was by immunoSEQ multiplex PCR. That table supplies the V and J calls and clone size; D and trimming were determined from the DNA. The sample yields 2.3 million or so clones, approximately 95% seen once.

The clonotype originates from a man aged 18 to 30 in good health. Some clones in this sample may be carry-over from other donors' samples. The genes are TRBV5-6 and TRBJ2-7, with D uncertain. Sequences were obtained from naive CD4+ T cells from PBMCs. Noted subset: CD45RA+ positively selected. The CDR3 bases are TGTGCCAGCAGCTTTCGATCGGGTGCCGCCTACGAGCAGTACTTC. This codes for CASSFRSGAAYEQYF.